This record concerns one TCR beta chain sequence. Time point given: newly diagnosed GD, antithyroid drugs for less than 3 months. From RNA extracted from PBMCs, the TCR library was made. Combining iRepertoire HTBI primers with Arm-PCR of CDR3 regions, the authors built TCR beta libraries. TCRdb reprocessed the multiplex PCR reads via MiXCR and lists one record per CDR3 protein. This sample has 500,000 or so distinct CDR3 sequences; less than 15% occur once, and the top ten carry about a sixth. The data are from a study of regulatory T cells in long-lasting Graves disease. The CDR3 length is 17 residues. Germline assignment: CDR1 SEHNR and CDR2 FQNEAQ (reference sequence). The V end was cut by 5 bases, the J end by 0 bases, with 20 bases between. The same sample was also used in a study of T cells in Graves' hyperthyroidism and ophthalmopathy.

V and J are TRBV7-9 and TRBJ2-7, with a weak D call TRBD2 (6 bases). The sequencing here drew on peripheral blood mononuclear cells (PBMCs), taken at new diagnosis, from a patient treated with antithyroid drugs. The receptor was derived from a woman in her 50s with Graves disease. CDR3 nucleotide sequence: TGTGCCAGCAGCGGGGACTCGCGGGAACGAGGCTCCTACGAGCAGTACTTC. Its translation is CASSGDSRERGSYEQYF.